This TCR beta chain stems from a study of blood T cell repertoires in COVID-19. The wider study: The United States, Italy and Spain provided the acute and convalescent COVID-19 samples. PBMCs, B-cell-depleted T cells, or T cells provided the cDNA or gDNA that made up the material.

In the original workflow: Reference gene primer amplification gave nucleated cell count estimates. Profiled with immunoSEQ multiplex PCR; TCRdb holds only in-frame clones, not every one. The D gene and trimming were derived from the DNA, and the V and J assignments and clone size from that table. Of a few hundred thousand clones listed, around 86% are singletons. Germline-derived CDR1 and CDR2 are SGHRS and YFSETQ. Trimming took off 4 bases at V and 4 bases at J, with 9 bases between the two ends. This CDR3 contains 12 residues. The specimen sequenced was peripheral blood. This sequence joins TRBV5-1 and TRBJ2-7; D remains ambiguous. The clonotype was recovered from a woman aged 45-60 years with acute or convalescent COVID-19. The CDR3 loop is CASSEVGYEQYF. DNA of the CDR3: TGCGCCAGCAGCGAGGTTGGGTACGAGCAGTACTTC.